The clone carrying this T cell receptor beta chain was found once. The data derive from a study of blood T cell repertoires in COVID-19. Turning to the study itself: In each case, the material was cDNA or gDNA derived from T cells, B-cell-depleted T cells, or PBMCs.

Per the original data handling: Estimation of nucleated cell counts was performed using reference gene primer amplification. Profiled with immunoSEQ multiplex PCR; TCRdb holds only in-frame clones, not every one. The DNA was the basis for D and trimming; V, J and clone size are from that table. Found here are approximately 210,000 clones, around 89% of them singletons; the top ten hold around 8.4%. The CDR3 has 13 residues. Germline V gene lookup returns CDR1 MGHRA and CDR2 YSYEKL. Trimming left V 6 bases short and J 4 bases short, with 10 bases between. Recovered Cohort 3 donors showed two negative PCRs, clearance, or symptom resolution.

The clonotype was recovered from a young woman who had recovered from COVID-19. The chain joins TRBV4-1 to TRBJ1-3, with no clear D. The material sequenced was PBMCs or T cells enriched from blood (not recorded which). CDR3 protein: CASSPARGNTIYF. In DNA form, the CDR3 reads TGCGCCAGCAGTCCGGCCAGGGGAAACACCATATATTTT.